The 6 T cell receptor beta chains below come from one sample, sequenced in a study of shared clonotypes between healthy human individuals. The repertoire was sequenced with immunoSEQ multiplex PCR; TCRdb's copy has only in-frame clones and lacks some. This sample has about 110,000 clones, with roughly 70% found just once. The specimen was memory CD8+ T cells sorted from blood. This sample's subset: CD45RO+ cells pooled with CCR7-negative TemRA cells. All receptors come from a woman aged 25 to 45 in good health.

This chain connects TRBV7-9 to TRBJ2-1, with D perhaps TRBD1 or TRBD2 (5 bases each). Trimming shortened V by 4 bases and J by 8 bases, and 9 bases separated the two germline ends. CDR3 length: 12 amino acids. Germline lookup yields CDR1 SEHNR and CDR2 FQNEAQ (reference sequence). The CDR3 sequence: CASSSRGDEQFF. The CDR3 DNA reads TGTGCCAGCAGCTCTAGGGGAGATGAGCAGTTCTTC.

The chain has TRBV6-1 and TRBJ2-7; tentatively, D is TRBD1 (7 bases). The CDR3 has 18 amino acids. Germline V gene lookup returns CDR1 MNHNS and CDR2 SASEGT. V gave up 0 bases and J gave up 6 bases, with 24 bases separating them. The CDR3 nucleotides read TGTGCCAGCAGTGAAGCGAGGTGGAGGGGGCAGTTCGACGGCGAGCAGTACTTC. Residues: CASSEARWRGQFDGEQYF.

The genes are TRBV28 and TRBJ1-5, with TRBD1 identical over 9 bases. The trim removed 5 bases at V and 4 bases at J, leaving 9 bases unmatched. The CDR3 is 16 residues long. From germline, CDR1 is MDHEN and CDR2 SYDVKM. The CDR3 spells CASSLRDRVGNQPQHF. The CDR3 nucleotides are TGTGCCAGCAGTCTCCGGGACAGGGTCGGGAATCAGCCCCAGCATTTT.

The chain uses TRBV25-1 and TRBJ1-4; 8 nucleotides agree with TRBD1. CDR1 and CDR2 from the germline V gene are MGHDK and SYGVNS. Trimming removed 6 bases from V and 2 bases from J; junction bases left unmatched: 11. This CDR3 has 17 residues. The CDR3 DNA reads as TGTGCCAGCAGCTCGACAGGGGATACAGCTACTAATGAAAAACTGTTTTTT. Its translation is CASSSTGDTATNEKLFF.

The rearrangement uses TRBV19 and TRBJ1-2, with a tentative D call TRBD1 (5 bases). In germline, CDR1 is LNHDA, CDR2 SQIVND (reference sequence). The V gene lost 6 bases and the J gene lost 3 bases, with 20 bases spanning the gap. The CDR3 has 16 residues. CDR3 in amino acids: CASRGEGRAPYYGYTF. CDR3 nucleotide sequence: TGTGCCAGTAGAGGAGAGGGGCGGGCTCCTTACTATGGCTACACCTTC.

This rearrangement joins TRBV5-1 to TRBJ2-7; D possibly corresponds to TRBD1 (5 bases). In germline, CDR1 is SGHRS, CDR2 YFSETQ. Trimming pared 5 bases from V and 6 bases from J, leaving 18 bases between. This CDR3 region has 14 residues. The CDR3, as DNA: TGCGCCAGCAGTTACGCTTCAGGGATACCCGAGCAGTACTTC. Its translation: CASSYASGIPEQYF.